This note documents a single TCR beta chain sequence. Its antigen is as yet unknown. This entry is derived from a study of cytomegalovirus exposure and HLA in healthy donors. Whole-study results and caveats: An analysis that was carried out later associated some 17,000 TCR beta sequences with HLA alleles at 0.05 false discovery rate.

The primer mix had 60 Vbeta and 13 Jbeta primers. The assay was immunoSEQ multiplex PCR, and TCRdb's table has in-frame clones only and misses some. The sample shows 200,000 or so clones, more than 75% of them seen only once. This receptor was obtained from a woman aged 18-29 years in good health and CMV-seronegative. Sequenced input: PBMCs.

CDR3 nucleotide sequence: TGTGCCAGCAGCCTGGGAGGGGGTCATTACAATGAGCAGTTCTTC. Its protein product is CASSLGGGHYNEQFF. The rearrangement uses TRBV27 and TRBJ2-1; weak D call: TRBD2 (7 bases). Germline CDR1 reads MNHEY; CDR2 reads SMNVEV (reference sequence). The CDR3 runs 15 residues. Trimming removed 6 bases from V and 4 bases from J, with 16 bases in between.